The sequence of this TCR beta chain was determined in a study of memory CD4+ T cells and cytomegalovirus serostatus. Overall study findings and caveats: Suggested: most of the CMV-linked TCR signature lies in CD4+ memory cells.

Original analysis: Out-of-frame sequences were removed, leaving 2,204,828 distinct TCRbeta sequences. Libraries were prepared by immunoSEQ multiplex PCR; TCRdb keeps only in-frame clonotypes and omits some of them. V and J calls and clone size are as listed in that table; D and trimming were resolved from the DNA. The sample has roughly 49,000 clones; 82% are singletons. Notes on this clone: Its antigen is currently unknown.

The sort gate was single viable CD3+CD4+CD8-CD45RO+ cells for memory CD4+ T cells. Serum IgG to CMV pp150, pp28, p38 and p52 defined serostatus. Germline values: CDR1 ENHRY, CDR2 SYGVKD. This CDR3 contains 14 residues. V was clipped by 0 bases and J by 9 bases; unmatched bases: 8. Sequenced material: memory CD4+ T cells from blood. The V call is TRBV10-3, the J call TRBJ2-7; 7 bases map to TRBD1. This receptor was identified in an adult in good health and CMV-seronegative. The CDR3 region is CAISESIEGAGQYF. The CDR3 nucleotides are TGTGCCATCAGTGAGTCAATCGAGGGGGCTGGGCAGTACTTC.